This TCR beta chain was captured by sequencing in a study of blood T cell repertoires in COVID-19. Whole-study context: Samples of COVID-19 (acute and convalescent) were obtained from the United States, Italy and Spain. From T cells, B-cell-depleted T cells, or PBMCs came the material, which was cDNA or gDNA.

Original data processing: For nucleated cells, counts were estimated from reference gene primer amplification. Generated by immunoSEQ multiplex PCR, the TCRdb table keeps only in-frame clones and is missing some. V, J and clone size were drawn from that table, and D and trimming were deduced from the DNA. The sample consists of more than 150,000 clones, roughly 82% of them appearing once. The CDR3 length is 14 residues. V lost 5 bases to trimming and J lost 6 bases; unmatched junction nucleotides: 6. CDR1 and CDR2 (germline): SGHVS, FNYEAQ. Sequenced sample: peripheral blood. The receptor was derived from a woman aged 45-65 years with acute or convalescent COVID-19. The chain uses TRBV7-6 and TRBJ2-1, with 8 nucleotides matching TRBD2. CDR3 sequence: CASSPPGGSNEQFF. Here the CDR3 DNA reads TGTGCCAGCAGCCCTCCGGGAGGGTCCAATGAGCAGTTCTTC.